This T cell receptor beta chain was sequenced for a study of spatial heterogeneity in lung cancer. Across the study: Sequences of the beta chain were consistently detected in greater numbers than alpha-chain sequences. Tumor regions showed TCR transcript counts that correlated strongly with a T cell module score from matched bulk RNA-seq.

TCRdb independently ran MiXCR on the 5' RACE reads; one entry per CDR3 protein. The top ten clones hold roughly a tenth of a sample with 10,000 or so distinct CDR3 sequences, around 12% of them seen once. Time point described: sample taken at primary tumor resection. The cohort: 70 to 85 early-stage, untreated non-small cell lung cancer patients. The CDR3 sequence is 13 residues long. Trimming stripped 5 bases from V and 8 bases from J, with 13 bases between. The germline CDR1 and CDR2 sequences are DFQATT and SNEGSKA (reference sequence). Regarding the study as a whole: Tumor mutation count correlated with how many alpha and beta TCRs expanded intratumorally.

This clonotype came up many times. What it binds is not known. The chain employs TRBV20-1 and TRBJ1-6, with D unclear. The material was lung tumor tissue, obtained at surgery. The TCR was taken from a male donor with early-stage non-small cell lung cancer. CDR3 sequence: CSAAPLSDSPLHF. CDR3 nucleotide sequence: TGCAGTGCTGCCCCCCTTTCCGATTCACCCCTCCACTTT.